The subject of this entry is one T cell receptor (beta chain). Sequencing used immunoSEQ multiplex PCR; TCRdb keeps in-frame clones, though not all of them. In the table there are some 10,000 clones, 76% of which are singletons. Treatment denoted: randomized to nivolumab then ipilimumab (arm A) or the reverse (arm B). No patient had prior DNA-damaging chemotherapy. From thawed PBMCs, live CD3+CD8+ cells negative for CD19 and CD56 were sorted. This record comes from a study of sequential checkpoint blockade in melanoma. Study overall: Patients were randomized 1:1 to nivolumab-then-ipilimumab or ipilimumab-then-nivolumab first-line. Maintenance nivolumab came after either treatment sequence.

The CDR3 runs to 15 residues. Losses at the gene ends were 0 bases for V and 5 bases for J; bases not matched to a gene: 5. CDR1 and CDR2 from the germline V gene are SGHAT and FQNNGV. This receptor was identified in a human donor with melanoma. This sample comprised CD8+ T cells sorted from blood (inferred from file names), obtained from a patient given nivolumab and ipilimumab in sequence. The V gene is TRBV11-2, the J gene TRBJ2-7; 9 nucleotides agree with TRBD1. CDR3 nucleotides: TGTGCCAGCAGCTTAGAGACAGGGGGTTACAACGAGCAGTACTTC. Translated, it gives CASSLETGGYNEQYF.